This TCR beta chain was recorded in a study of T-cell reconstitution after alpha-beta-depleted transplantation in children. Study-wide points: Several patients had high TCRbeta diversity at day 60; it came from surviving recipient T cells and thymic progenitors. At the one-year point after transplant, T-cell counts and TCRbeta diversity were found to come mostly from T cells that had been newly produced. By about two months after transplant, alpha-beta T cells reportedly arose from several hundred graft clones that had expanded.

Unique molecular identifiers were used in preparing the TCRbeta library. TCRdb re-called the PCR reads through MiXCR, storing one row per CDR3 protein. Here the sample spans around 600,000 distinct CDR3 sequences, about 23% being singletons. This clonotype was seen more than once but under ten times. Its matching antigen is unknown. The sequencing used PBMCs, mostly from graft donor cells, collected 360 days after TCRalphabeta/CD19-depleted stem cell transplant. This sequence was found in a boy younger than two who had a stem cell transplant for acute myeloid leukemia, so the T cells may come from the graft donor.

The CDR3 reads CSAGEIAGASTDTQYF. CDR3 in DNA: TGCAGTGCGGGGGAAATAGCGGGGGCCTCCACAGATACGCAGTATTTT. J is TRBJ2-3 and V is TRBV20-1, with TRBD2 matching over 9 bases. Germline lookup yields CDR1 DFQATT and CDR2 SNEGSKA (reference sequence). The CDR3 loop spans 16 amino acids. With 6 bases clipped from V and 2 bases from J, the junction kept 12 bases outside the gene matches.